This T cell receptor beta chain is from a study of cytomegalovirus exposure and HLA in healthy donors. Study-wide findings and caveats: An assumption of roughly uniform sequencing depth across donors underlay the presence/absence analyses.

This clone was recorded a few times. As yet, its antigen is unknown. This CDR3 has 12 residues. Germline-derived CDR1 and CDR2 are GTSNPN and SVGIG (reference sequence). Trimming pared 3 bases from V and 10 bases from J, leaving 10 bases between. Both 60 Vbeta primers and 13 Jbeta primers went into the PCR. Profiling relied on immunoSEQ multiplex PCR, and the TCRdb table lists in-frame clones only, not all of them. The sample has about 160,000 clones, around 78% seen once. The sample was PBMCs. The chain links TRBV30 to TRBJ1-6, with D maybe TRBD1 (5 bases). The clonotype was recovered from a woman aged 35 to 49 in good health and CMV-seropositive. The CDR3 nucleotides read TGTGCCTGGAGGCAGGGAGGATCACCCCTCCACTTT. Amino acid sequence: CAWRQGGSPLHF.